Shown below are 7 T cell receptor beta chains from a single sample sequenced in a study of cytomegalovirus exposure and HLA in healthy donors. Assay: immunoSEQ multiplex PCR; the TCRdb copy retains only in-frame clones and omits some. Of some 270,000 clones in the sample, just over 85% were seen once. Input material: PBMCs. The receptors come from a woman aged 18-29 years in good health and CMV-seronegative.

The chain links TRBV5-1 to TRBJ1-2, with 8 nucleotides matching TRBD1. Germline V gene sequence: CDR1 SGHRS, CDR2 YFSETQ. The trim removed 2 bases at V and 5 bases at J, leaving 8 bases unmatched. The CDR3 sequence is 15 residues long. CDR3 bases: TGCGCCAGCAGCTTTGACCAGGGGGCGCGGTATGGCTACACCTTC. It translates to CASSFDQGARYGYTF.

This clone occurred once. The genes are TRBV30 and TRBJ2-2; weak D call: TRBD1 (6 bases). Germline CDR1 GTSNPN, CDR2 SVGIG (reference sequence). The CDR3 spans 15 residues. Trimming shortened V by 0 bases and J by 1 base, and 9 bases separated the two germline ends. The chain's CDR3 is CAWSVGTLNTGELFF. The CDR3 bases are TGTGCCTGGAGTGTAGGGACACTGAACACCGGGGAGCTGTTTTTT.

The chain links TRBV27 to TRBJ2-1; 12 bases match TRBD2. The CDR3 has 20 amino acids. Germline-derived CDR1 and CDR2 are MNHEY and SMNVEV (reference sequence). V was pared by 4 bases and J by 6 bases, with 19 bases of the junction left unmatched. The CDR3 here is CASSSPWSSGGASFFNEQFF. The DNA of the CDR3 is TGTGCCAGCAGTTCCCCGTGGTCTAGCGGGGGGGCAAGTTTCTTCAATGAGCAGTTCTTC.

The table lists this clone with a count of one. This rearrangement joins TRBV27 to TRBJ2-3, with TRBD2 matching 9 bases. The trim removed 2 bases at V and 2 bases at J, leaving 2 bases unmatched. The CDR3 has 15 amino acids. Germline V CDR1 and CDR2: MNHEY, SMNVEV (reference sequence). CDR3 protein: CASSLGTSFTDTQYF. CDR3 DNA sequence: TGTGCCAGCAGTTTAGGGACTAGCTTCACAGATACGCAGTATTTT.

The CDR3 loop is CASSKQGNTEAFF. As DNA, the CDR3 is TGTGCCAGCAGTAAACAGGGTAACACTGAAGCTTTCTTT. V usage is TRBV28 and J usage is TRBJ1-1; D possibly corresponds to TRBD1 (6 bases). Trimming took 5 bases from V and 2 from J, leaving 9 bases between them. This CDR3 spans 13 amino acids. CDR1 MDHEN and CDR2 SYDVKM come from the germline V gene.

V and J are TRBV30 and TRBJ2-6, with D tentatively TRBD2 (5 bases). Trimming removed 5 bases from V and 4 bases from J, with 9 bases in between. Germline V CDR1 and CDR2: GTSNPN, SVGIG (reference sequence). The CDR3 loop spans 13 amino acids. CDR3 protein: CAWDGIGANVLTF. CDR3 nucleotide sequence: TGTGCCTGGGACGGGATAGGGGCCAACGTCCTGACTTTC.

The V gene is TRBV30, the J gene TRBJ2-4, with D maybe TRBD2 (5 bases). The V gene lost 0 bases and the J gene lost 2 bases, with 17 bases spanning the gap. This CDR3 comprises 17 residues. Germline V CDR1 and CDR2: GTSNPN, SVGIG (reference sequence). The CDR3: CAWSVPGLRGSKNIQYF. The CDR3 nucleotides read TGTGCCTGGAGTGTCCCAGGACTCCGTGGGTCCAAAAACATTCAGTACTTC.